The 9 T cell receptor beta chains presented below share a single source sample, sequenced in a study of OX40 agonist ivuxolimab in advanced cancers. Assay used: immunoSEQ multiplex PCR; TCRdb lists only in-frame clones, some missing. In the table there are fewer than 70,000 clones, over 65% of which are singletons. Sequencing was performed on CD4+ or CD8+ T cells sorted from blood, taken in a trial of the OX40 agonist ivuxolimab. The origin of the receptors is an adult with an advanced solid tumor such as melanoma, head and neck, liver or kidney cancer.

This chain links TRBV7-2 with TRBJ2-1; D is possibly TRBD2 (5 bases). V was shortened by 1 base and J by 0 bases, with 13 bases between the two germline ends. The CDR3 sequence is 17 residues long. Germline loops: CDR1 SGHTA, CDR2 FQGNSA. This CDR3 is CASSLVGGPGSYNEQFF. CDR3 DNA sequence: TGTGCCAGCAGCTTAGTAGGAGGTCCAGGCTCCTACAATGAGCAGTTCTTC.

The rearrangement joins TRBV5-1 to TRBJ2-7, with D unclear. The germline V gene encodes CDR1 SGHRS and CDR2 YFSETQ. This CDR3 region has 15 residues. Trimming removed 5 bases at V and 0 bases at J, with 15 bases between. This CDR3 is CASRQDAPFSYEQYF. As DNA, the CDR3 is TGCGCCAGCAGGCAGGACGCGCCATTCTCCTACGAGCAGTACTTC.

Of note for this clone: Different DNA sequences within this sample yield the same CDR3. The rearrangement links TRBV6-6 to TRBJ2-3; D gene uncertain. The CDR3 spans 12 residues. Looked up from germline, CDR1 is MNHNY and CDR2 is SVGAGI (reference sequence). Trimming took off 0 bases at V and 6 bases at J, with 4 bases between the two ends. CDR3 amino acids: CASSYSGDTQYF. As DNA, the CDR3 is TGTGCCAGCAGTTACTCCGGGGATACGCAGTATTTT.

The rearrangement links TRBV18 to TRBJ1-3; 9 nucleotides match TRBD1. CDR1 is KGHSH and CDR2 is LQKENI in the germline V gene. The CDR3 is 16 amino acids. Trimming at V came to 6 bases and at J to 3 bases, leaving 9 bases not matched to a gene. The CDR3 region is CASSRSGTGFGNTIYF. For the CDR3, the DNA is TGTGCCAGCTCCCGTTCCGGGACAGGGTTTGGAAACACCATATATTTT.

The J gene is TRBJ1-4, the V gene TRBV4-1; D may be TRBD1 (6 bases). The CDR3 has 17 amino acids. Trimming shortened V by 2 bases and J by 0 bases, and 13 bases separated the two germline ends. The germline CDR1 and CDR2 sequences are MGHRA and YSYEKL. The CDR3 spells CASSQTQDSATNEKLFF. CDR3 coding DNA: TGCGCCAGCAGCCAAACCCAGGACAGCGCAACTAATGAAAAACTGTTTTTT.

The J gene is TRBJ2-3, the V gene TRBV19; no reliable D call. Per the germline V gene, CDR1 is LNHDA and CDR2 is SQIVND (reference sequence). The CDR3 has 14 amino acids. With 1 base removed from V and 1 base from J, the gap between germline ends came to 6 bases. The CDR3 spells CASSIGLRTDTQYF. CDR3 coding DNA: TGTGCCAGTAGTATAGGGTTGCGCACAGATACGCAGTATTTT.

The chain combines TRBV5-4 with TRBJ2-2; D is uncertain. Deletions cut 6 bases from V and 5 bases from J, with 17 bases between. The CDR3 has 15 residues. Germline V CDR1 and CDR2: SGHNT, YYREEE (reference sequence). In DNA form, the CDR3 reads TGTGCCAGCACCCTCGACCGGGCGCGGACCGGGGAGCTGTTTTTT. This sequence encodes CASTLDRARTGELFF.

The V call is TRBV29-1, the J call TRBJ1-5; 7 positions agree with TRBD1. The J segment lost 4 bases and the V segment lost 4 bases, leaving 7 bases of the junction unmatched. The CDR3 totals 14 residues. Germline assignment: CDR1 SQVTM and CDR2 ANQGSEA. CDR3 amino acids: CSVGQGGENQPQHF. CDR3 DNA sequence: TGCAGCGTTGGCCAGGGGGGAGAAAATCAGCCCCAGCATTTT.

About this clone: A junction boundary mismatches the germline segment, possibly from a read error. The CDR3 protein is CANSYTGGTTDTQYF. CDR3 nucleotides: TGTGCCAACAGTTACACGGGGGGCACCACAGATACGCAGTATTTT. The V gene is TRBV6-5, the J gene TRBJ2-3, with D tentatively TRBD2 (7 bases). Germline lookup yields CDR1 MNHEY and CDR2 SVGAGI. CDR3 length: 15 residues.